The 22 T cell receptor beta chains below come from one sample, sequenced in a study of blood T cell repertoires in COVID-19. Measured with immunoSEQ multiplex PCR; TCRdb has only the in-frame clones, and not every one. Seen here are approximately 300,000 clones, under 90% observed once, and the top ten hold less than 2%. The sequencing input was peripheral blood. All receptors derive from a woman aged 25-40 years with COVID-19, enrolled during active disease.

This clone was seen only once. The rearrangement uses TRBV29-1 and TRBJ1-5, with TRBD1 matching over 8 bases. CDR1 is SQVTM and CDR2 is ANQGSEA in the germline V gene. Germline trimming cut 5 bases from V and 3 bases from J; bases unmatched to any gene: 6. This CDR3 spans 14 amino acids. This CDR3 is CSVLTGALNQPQHF. The CDR3 region has the DNA TGCAGCGTTTTGACAGGGGCTCTCAATCAGCCCCAGCATTTT.

This clone has only one observation. The chain couples TRBV5-1 to TRBJ2-7; maybe TRBD1 (6 bases). CDR3 length: 15 residues. The V gene lost 0 bases and the J gene lost 4 bases, with 14 bases spanning the gap. Germline values: CDR1 SGHRS, CDR2 YFSETQ. This chain's CDR3 is CASSLASRTVYEQYV. CDR3 bases: TGCGCCAGCAGCTTGGCCTCTAGGACAGTATACGAGCAGTACGTC.

The J gene is TRBJ1-6, the V gene TRBV6-5; the match to TRBD1 covers 7 bases. Per the germline V gene, CDR1 is MNHEY and CDR2 is SVGAGI. The CDR3 totals 14 residues. V lost 6 bases to trimming and J lost 14 bases; unmatched junction nucleotides: 13. As DNA, the CDR3 is TGTGCCAGCAGGCCGGACAGGTCATGGGTGGCCCTCCACTTT. Residues: CASRPDRSWVALHF.

The V gene is TRBV6-5, the J gene TRBJ2-5; D is perhaps TRBD2 (5 bases). The CDR3 is 13 residues long. Germline CDR1 reads MNHEY; CDR2 reads SVGAGI. Trimming pared 2 bases from V and 5 bases from J, leaving 9 bases between. The CDR3 loop reads CASSYASSETQYF. The CDR3, as DNA: TGTGCCAGCAGTTACGCTAGCTCGGAGACCCAGTACTTC.

This chain connects TRBV6-5 to TRBJ1-2; 7 bases line up with TRBD1. This CDR3 is 13 amino acids long. J lost 8 bases, V lost 6 bases, and 9 bases had no gene match. In germline, CDR1 is MNHEY, CDR2 SVGAGI. The CDR3 DNA sequence: TGTGCCAGCAGCTTGACAGGGTTGGGCGGCTACACCTTC. It specifies CASSLTGLGGYTF.

The rearrangement uses TRBV28 and TRBJ2-2; a possible D gene is TRBD1 (5 bases). Germline lookup yields CDR1 MDHEN and CDR2 SYDVKM. V lost 5 bases and J 2 bases, leaving 15 bases between the germline ends. The CDR3 has 16 amino acids. CDR3 DNA sequence: TGTGCCAGCAGTCAGACGGCAGGGTATAACACCGGGGAGCTGTTTTTT. This translates into CASSQTAGYNTGELFF.

The chain links TRBV5-6 to TRBJ1-3; possibly TRBD1 for D (6 bases). V lost 3 bases to trimming and J lost 6 bases, with 13 bases between them. Looked up from germline, CDR1 is SGHDT and CDR2 is YYEEEE. The CDR3 runs to 14 residues. The CDR3 is CASSSAGEQNTIYF. Written as DNA, the CDR3 is TGTGCCAGCAGCTCGGCAGGGGAGCAAAACACCATATATTTT. The full variable domain, completed using reference TRBV5-6 and TRBJ1-3, is DAGVTQSPTHLIKTRGQQVTLRCSPKSGHDTVSWYQQALGQGPQFIFQYYEEEERQRGNFPDRFSGHQFPNYSSELNVNALLLGDSALYLCASSSAGEQNTIYFGEGSWLTVV.

In its sample, this clone was seen once. The gene calls are TRBV4-1 and TRBJ1-1; no reliable D call. The CDR3 covers 15 residues. Trimming stripped 1 base from V and 0 bases from J, with 9 bases between. Germline-derived CDR1 and CDR2 are MGHRA and YSYEKL. CDR3 nucleotide sequence: TGCGCCAGCAGCCAAGTACCCCTATTGAACACTGAAGCTTTCTTT. Amino acids: CASSQVPLLNTEAFF.

The chain joins TRBV18 to TRBJ1-2; D uncertain. CDR1 is KGHSH and CDR2 is LQKENI in the germline V gene. With 1 base removed from V and 4 bases from J, the gap between germline ends came to 10 bases. The CDR3 extends over 14 amino acids. CDR3: CASSPRSEAYGYTF. CDR3 nucleotide sequence: TGTGCCAGCTCACCACGCTCGGAGGCCTATGGCTACACCTTC.

The chain recombines TRBV18 with TRBJ1-6; 7 bases line up with TRBD1. The trim removed 3 bases at V and 10 bases at J, leaving 9 bases unmatched. The CDR3 length is 15 residues. The germline V gene has CDR1 KGHSH and CDR2 LQKENI. CDR3 sequence reads: CASSPSRQGGSPLHF. The CDR3 DNA follows: TGTGCCAGCTCACCTTCGAGACAGGGAGGCTCACCCCTCCACTTT.

The chain is built from TRBV7-2 and TRBJ2-1; 9 bases line up with TRBD2. Unmatched junction bases numbered 11, after V lost 1 base and J lost 7 bases. The CDR3 consists of 17 residues. Germline V gene sequence: CDR1 SGHTA, CDR2 FQGNSA. The CDR3: CASSLEVSGGPGNEQFF. The CDR3 DNA sequence: TGTGCCAGCAGCTTAGAAGTTAGCGGGGGCCCGGGGAATGAGCAGTTCTTC.

J is TRBJ2-2 and V is TRBV13; 10 bases fit TRBD1. The CDR3 length is 16 residues. CDR1 is PRHDT, CDR2 FYEKMQ, per germline (reference sequence). J was trimmed by 6 bases and V by 3 bases; bases with no gene match: 7. CDR3 amino acids: CASSFRDRGEAGELFF. The CDR3 region has the DNA TGTGCCAGCAGCTTCCGGGACAGGGGAGAGGCCGGGGAGCTGTTTTTT.

The rearrangement links TRBV15 to TRBJ1-6, with a possible D match to TRBD1 (5 bases). V was trimmed by 8 bases and J by 10 bases, leaving 15 bases between them. This CDR3 is 13 amino acids long. CDR1 LNHNV and CDR2 YYDKDF come from the germline V gene (reference sequence). The CDR3 here is CATAGDVHSPLHF. CDR3 nucleotide sequence: TGTGCCACCGCGGGGGACGTCCACTCACCCCTCCACTTT.

As DNA, the CDR3 is TGTGCCAGCAGCCAGGGAGTAGAGCCCCAGCATTTT. It specifies CASSQGVEPQHF. The V call is TRBV3-1 (or the pseudogene TRBV3-2), the J call TRBJ1-5; D remains ambiguous. This CDR3 is built from 12 residues. CDR1 LGHDT and CDR2 YNNKEL come from the germline V gene (reference sequence). V dropped 3 bases and J dropped 8 bases, with 8 bases sitting between them.

CDR3 DNA sequence: TGTGCCAGCAGCTCTGACAGGGACACTGAAGCTTTCTTT. Its protein product is CASSSDRDTEAFF. The chain recombines TRBV12-3 or TRBV12-4 with TRBJ1-1, with TRBD1 matching over 7 bases. Trimming at V came to 6 bases and at J to 3 bases, leaving 4 bases not matched to a gene. This CDR3 has 13 residues.

The chain joins TRBV15 to TRBJ1-6, with 7 nucleotides matching TRBD1. The CDR3 runs 20 residues. Germline CDR1 is LNHNV and CDR2 is YYDKDF (reference sequence). Germline trimming cut 3 bases from V and 6 bases from J; bases unmatched to any gene: 20. In nucleotides, the CDR3 is TGTGCCACCAGCAGGGACAGGCCCCCGGGCTTCGGGCTGGTTAATTCACCCCTCCACTTT. Amino acid sequence: CATSRDRPPGFGLVNSPLHF.

The chain carries TRBV14 and TRBJ1-1, with a tentative D call TRBD1 (5 bases). Trimming shortened V by 4 bases and J by 3 bases, and 12 bases separated the two germline ends. Germline CDR1 and CDR2: SGHDN and FVKESK. The CDR3 runs 14 residues. As DNA, the CDR3 is TGTGCCAGCAGCCCCCGACGGACACACACTGAAGCTTTCTTT. It encodes CASSPRRTHTEAFF.

This chain connects TRBV2 to TRBJ2-5; possible D gene TRBD1, 7 bases. Per the germline V gene, CDR1 is SNHLY and CDR2 is FYNNEI. Between the trimmed V and J ends, which lost 8 bases and 0 bases, there was a span of 13 bases. CDR3 size: 14 residues. CDR3 coding DNA: TGTGCCAGCGGCGGGACAGTGAACCAAGAGACCCAGTACTTC. It translates to CASGGTVNQETQYF.

V gene TRBV14 combines with J gene TRBJ2-5, with 7 bases fitting TRBD2. CDR1 SGHDN and CDR2 FVKESK come from the germline V gene. The junction had 9 bases not matched to a gene; V was cut back by 3 bases and J by 5 bases. The CDR3 loop spans 15 amino acids. CDR3 loop: CASSQGLRVRETQYF. CDR3 DNA sequence: TGTGCCAGCAGCCAGGGACTACGGGTGAGGGAGACCCAGTACTTC.

This chain joins TRBV6-5 and TRBJ1-2; D remains ambiguous. CDR3 length: 13 residues. Germline assignment: CDR1 MNHEY and CDR2 SVGAGI. The V end was cut by 6 bases, the J end by 5 bases, with 13 bases between. In DNA form, the CDR3 reads TGTGCCAGCAGCCGACCCTCCGGGTATGGCTACACCTTC. Translating it yields CASSRPSGYGYTF.

This clone showed up just a few times. The chain combines TRBV2 with TRBJ1-6, with D perhaps TRBD1 (5 bases). CDR3 length: 16 amino acids. With 5 bases removed from V and 7 bases from J, the gap between germline ends came to 18 bases. The germline CDR1 and CDR2 sequences are SNHLY and FYNNEI. CDR3 coding DNA: TGTGCCAGCAGTTGGAGACGACAGCAGGTGAATTCACCCCTCCACTTT. Translating gives CASSWRRQQVNSPLHF.

As for this clone: The same CDR3 also results from other DNA sequences found in this sample. This chain uses TRBV9 with TRBJ1-6, with D maybe TRBD1 (6 bases). V was trimmed by 0 bases and J by 7 bases, leaving 11 bases between them. This CDR3 has 15 amino acids. Germline V gene sequence: CDR1 SGDLS, CDR2 YYNGEE. This chain's CDR3 is CASSVGGQGNSPLHF. CDR3 nucleotides: TGTGCCAGCAGCGTAGGAGGTCAGGGGAATTCACCCCTCCACTTT.